This TCR beta chain was recorded in a study of OX40 agonist ivuxolimab in advanced cancers. V lost 4 bases, J lost 4 bases, and 7 bases lay in between. From germline, CDR1 is SGHDN and CDR2 FVKESK. The CDR3 consists of 12 residues. This table comes from immunoSEQ multiplex PCR, and its TCRdb copy is limited to in-frame clones, with some not included. The sample includes 50,000 to 70,000 clones, roughly 85% seen only once; the top ten take around 3%. The clonotype originates from an adult with an advanced solid tumor such as melanoma, head and neck, liver or kidney cancer. The starting material was CD4+ or CD8+ T cells sorted from blood, obtained in a trial of the OX40 agonist ivuxolimab. The V gene is TRBV14, the J gene TRBJ2-5, with D hard to call. The CDR3 region is CASSRIGETQYF. The DNA for the CDR3 is TGTGCCAGCAGCCGTATCGGAGAGACCCAGTACTTC.